The sequence of this T cell receptor beta chain was determined in a study of quantifying T cell responses using KT2 cells. Study-level background: Reverse transcription used primers in the TCR alpha and beta constant regions. Estimated efficiency of the T4 ligation step was above 8.5% under optimum conditions.

The CDR3 totals 12 residues. CDR1 and CDR2 from the germline V gene are DFQATT and SNEGSKA (reference sequence). V dropped 8 bases and J dropped 2 bases, with 12 bases sitting between them. This clonotype was counted many times. Its specificity is unknown. The cDNA 3' end received a ligated oligonucleotide with a UMI. An equimolar mix of RC1.1 and RC1.2 primed the beta chain across TRBC1 and TRBC2. A single record per CDR3 protein comes from TCRdb applying MiXCR to the UMI-ligation and nested PCR reads. The top ten hold roughly 44% of the sample, which has 39,000 or so distinct CDR3 sequences, about a sixth seen once. The sample is PBMC spiked with counted cells of clone KT2. A range of KT2-to-PBMC ratios was made using fixed PBMC numbers. Study-level points and caveats: Very high KT2 spike-in numbers caused saturation in KT2 sequence detection.

Sequencing used PBMCs spiked with cells of the T cell clone KT2. V and J are TRBV20-1 and TRBJ2-5; D remains ambiguous. The receptor's source is a human donor. The CDR3 loop reads CSPETPQETQYF. CDR3 sequence (DNA): TGCAGTCCCGAGACACCTCAAGAGACCCAGTACTTC.